This record concerns one T cell receptor (beta chain) sequence. The antigen it recognizes is unknown. The cohort consisted of 666 healthy bone marrow donors. At the time of sampling, every cohort member was nominally healthy, though immune exposures that went unrecorded were likely present. The donor was CMV seronegative and belonged to the group of several hundred seronegative cohort members. A peripheral blood sample was collected from each donor, and TCR beta sequencing was performed on peripheral blood mononuclear cells. The Qiagen DNeasy Blood Extraction Kit was used to extract genomic DNA from the blood cell samples. The library was built by means of the immunoSEQ multiplex PCR assay. A mixture of 60 forward primers for TCR Vbeta segments and 13 reverse primers for TCR Jbeta segments was used in the multiplex PCR. Amplification of the CDR3 region of rearranged TCR beta genes was performed with a multiplex PCR assay on genomic DNA. Amplified TCR beta libraries were sequenced as 87-base-pair reads on the Illumina HiSeq System. The original methods were these. Across the 666 repertoires, a later analysis counted 80 million or so unique TCR beta chains, around 11 million of which were shared by at least two donors. To remove PCR and sequencing errors, raw reads were error-corrected and collapsed into unique sequences using a nearest-neighbor algorithm that merged closely related sequences. Alignment of CDR3 sequences to IMGT reference sequences was used to assign V, D and J gene segments. For a sequence to be retained, a match of at least six nucleotides was required to both a V gene segment and a J gene segment. A rearrangement was called productive if the CDR3 had no stop codons and remained in frame with V and J, and every other rearrangement was called non-productive. CDR3 was defined according to IMGT convention as the region running from the second conserved V-encoded cysteine to the conserved J-encoded phenylalanine. The earlier analysis of roughly 590 of the donors excluded sequences that lacked an unambiguous match to a single V gene segment. In an earlier analysis of approximately 500 of the donors, a V segment was called functional when productive rearrangements were above 56.7%, and segregating when the standard deviation between donors exceeded 5%. A statistical classification framework was built for diagnosing cytomegalovirus status from the catalog of TCR beta chain sequences. V and J gene assignment, in a later analysis, came from comparing TCR nucleotide sequences with IMGT/GENE-DB human TR gene sequences. Using the TCRdist pipeline, a later analysis assigned CDR3 sequences along with most-parsimonious VDJ recombination scenarios. In a later analysis, every TCR beta chain was defined by the combination of its CDR3 amino acid sequence and its V-gene family, and reads without a unique V-gene family were dropped. A later analysis removed over 500 highly shared, low-generation-probability nucleotide sequences to deal with suspected cross-contamination and a sequencing artifact. In a later analysis, a clonal expansion index for each public chain was calculated from normalized within-repertoire ranks of inferred template counts. A later analysis computed generation probabilities with a VDJ recombination model fitted to out-of-frame rearrangements, and checked the results against IGoR. In a later analysis, TCR-TCR, TCR-HLA and TCR-CMV co-occurrence was scored with hypergeometric tests, and a repertoire-size bias correction was applied to TCR pairs. To estimate false discovery rates, a later analysis permuted the HLA or CMV assignments 20 times. In a later analysis, co-occurring TCRs were grouped with DBSCAN, and TCRdist sequence similarity was added when clustering was performed within HLA-allele-positive subsets. For co-occurrence clustering, repertoires with fewer than 30,000 or more than 120,000 public chains were excluded, along with about five repertoires with anomalous nucleotide sharing. In TCRdb, the immuneACCESS table is reduced to in-frame sequences with V and J assigned. These tables do not hold every clone; where another copy was compared, an unresolved V gene accounts for under half, and the others remain unexplained. From that table come the V and J calls and clone size; the DNA was used to work out D and trimming. This specimen's table enumerates around 65,000 clones. 15% to 20% of the sample is taken by the ten largest.

The data stem from a study of cytomegalovirus exposure and HLA in healthy donors (TCRdb year 2017). Broadly, across the study: In an earlier analysis of around 540 of the donors, 276 Gb of sequence data and approximately 100 million unique TCR beta sequences from 180 million or so T cells were reported. Roughly 300 gigabases of sequencing data and approximately 85 million unique TCR sequences were included in an early release covering roughly 600 HLA-typed donors. Of the roughly 390 genotyped donors, roughly 76% were placed in the genetic ancestry cluster associated with self-reported Caucasian donors. The aim of the study was to test whether cataloging public T cell receptors could identify signatures of past pathogen exposure. The study profiled the T cell repertoires of 500 to 800 subjects by immunosequencing and related them to cytomegalovirus serostatus. A separate validation cohort of 100 to 150 different subjects was used in addition to the roughly 670-subject first cohort. To predict cytomegalovirus infection status, the study combined high-throughput TCR immunosequencing, statistical association of individual TCRs with disease status, and machine learning. A later analysis re-analyzed previously published TCR beta repertoires from approximately 700 donors and added high-resolution HLA genotyping to study TCR occurrence patterns. Rather than drawing on any new phenotypic data, the later analysis identified candidate immune exposures from TCR beta sequences and the way those sequences occurred across donors. An earlier analysis of several hundred of the donors applied high-throughput TCR beta sequencing to assess whether each TCR beta V gene segment acted as functional or pseudogenic. Donor age, sex, ethnicity and CMV serostatus were compiled together with the repertoire data. In a later genetic analysis, genome-wide SNP genotypes for about 55% of the roughly 700 donors were used, and that subset was treated as a discovery cohort. All discovery cohort repertoires had been generated on a single sequencing platform. HLA typing covered class I and class II loci at four-digit resolution. Typing coverage varied by locus: roughly 629-630 donors for A, B, C, DRB1 and DQB1; roughly 500 for DQA1; about 600 for DPA1; around 450 for DPB1. Four or five DR-DQ haplotypes were handled as single units for association and clustering, since linkage in the cohort was strong. On average, approximately 250,000 unique TCR beta nucleotide sequences were sequenced per donor among 350 to 400 genotyped donors of the cohort, with roughly 18% of those sequences being non-productive. Overall study results and their limits: CMV serostatus was the only immune exposure information available for the cohort. At a false discovery rate of 0.05, a later analysis linked about 17,000 TCR beta sequences to specific HLA alleles. Strong co-occurrence of HLA alleles, especially DR and DQ, made assigning TCR associations to individual alleles difficult. The sequencing pipeline was judged likely to have produced a cluster of highly shared sequence variants as a technical artifact. Only TCR beta chains were sequenced in this cohort, and the absence of alpha or paired-chain data limited detectable features. An association between a missense DCLRE1C variant and V-gene and J-gene trimming of TCR beta chains was found in a later genetic analysis and replicated in an independent cohort. In a later analysis, several top co-occurrence clusters were reported to appear linked to parvovirus B19, influenza, CMV and Epstein-Barr virus. Presence/absence analyses assumed roughly uniform sequencing depth across donors, an assumption that may not hold. A few of the identified cytomegalovirus-associated TCR beta chains were confirmed in vitro to be specific for cytomegalovirus antigens. A later analysis found that HLA-associated TCR beta chains were more clonally expanded and had lower generation probabilities than equally common non-associated chains. In a later genetic analysis, fewer N-insertions in productive TCRs were reported among donors in an Asian-associated ancestry cluster than the roughly 640-donor mean. While some public TCRs were present in many individuals, most TCR sequences turned up only very rarely across donors. The authors suggested that the approach could potentially be generalized to other disease states and immunological phenotypes. Because HLA typing was missing for some donors at each locus, association tests included only the typed subset. A total of about 150 TCR beta chains were listed by the study as associated with cytomegalovirus. A further reported finding was that TCR beta sequences accurately predicted the HLA-A and HLA-B alleles for most subjects in the first cohort. Seventeen rarely observed V segments, including chromosome 9 orphons, were excluded from the earlier analysis of almost 600 of the donors because counts were too low. Most CMV-associated TCR beta chains appeared to be HLA-restricted in a later analysis, and the HLA associations seemed to be driven largely by CMV exposure. In an earlier analysis of approximately 590 of the donors, most TCR beta V segments appeared in productive rearrangements about 90% or about 30% of the time, broadly matching IMGT annotations. In both the original and validation cohorts, the classifier was reported to diagnose cytomegalovirus status with high specificity and sensitivity. According to a later analysis, TCR association rates differed among HLA loci, with DRB1 alleles showing the most associated TCRs and HLA-C alleles showing the fewest. Linkage disequilibrium might explain the correlated functional status among segregating V segments, but an unknown experimental factor could not be excluded.

Sequenced: PBMCs. The TCR comes from a boy aged 10-17 years in good health and CMV-seronegative.

CDR3 reads: CASSPWPGTSMGGVYNEQFF. The DNA is as follows: TGCGCCAGCAGCCCTTGGCCCGGGACTAGCATGGGGGGCGTGTACAATGAGCAGTTCTTC. The chain is encoded by TRBV4-1 joined to TRBJ2-1; 9 of the junction bases match TRBD2. Taken from the germline V gene, the CDR1 and CDR2 loops are MGHRA and YSYEKL. Measured from the cysteine to the phenylalanine, the CDR3 is 20 residues long. Only the CDR3 part of the read is kept: 60 bases, read in frame from the first base. V lost 4 bases and J lost 4 bases, and the count of bases not matched to a germline gene is 20.